Each of the 2 T cell receptor beta chains below was sequenced from the same sample in a study of shared T cell receptors in the human thymus. The protocol was immunoSEQ multiplex PCR, while the TCRdb copy is restricted to in-frame clones and leaves out a portion. The table lists 600,000 to 900,000 clones, roughly 85% of them singletons. These data were also filed under a second study, of human thymus T cells.

The sequencing sample was made of thymocytes. All receptors derive from a girl under three years old with a congenital heart defect.

V is TRBV11-2 and J is TRBJ1-2; TRBD1 matches at 8 bases. Per the germline V gene, CDR1 is SGHAT and CDR2 is FQNNGV. This CDR3 is 14 amino acids long. V gave up 5 bases and J gave up 2 bases; unmatched junction bases: 4. CDR3 loop: CASSLRQGNYGYTF. For the CDR3, the DNA is TGTGCCAGCAGCCTTCGACAGGGGAACTATGGCTACACCTTC.

This chain links TRBV6-1 with TRBJ2-2, with TRBD1 matching over 7 bases. Germline CDR1 reads MNHNS; CDR2 reads SASEGT. This CDR3 has 16 amino acids. Trimming took 3 bases from V and 7 from J; bases not matched to a gene: 11. This CDR3 reads CASSDNQDRANGELFF. The DNA for the CDR3 is TGTGCCAGCAGTGATAACCAAGACAGGGCGAACGGGGAGCTGTTTTTT.